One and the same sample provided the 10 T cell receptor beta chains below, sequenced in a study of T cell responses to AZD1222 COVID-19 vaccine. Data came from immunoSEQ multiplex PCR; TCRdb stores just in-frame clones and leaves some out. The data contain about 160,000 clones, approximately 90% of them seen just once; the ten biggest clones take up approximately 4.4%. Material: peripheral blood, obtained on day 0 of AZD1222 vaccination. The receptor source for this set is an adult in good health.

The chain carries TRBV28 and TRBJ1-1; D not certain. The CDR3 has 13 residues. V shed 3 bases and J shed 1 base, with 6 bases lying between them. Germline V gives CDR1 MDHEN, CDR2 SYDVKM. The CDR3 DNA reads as TGTGCCAGCAGTTTGAGCACGAACACTGAAGCTTTCTTT. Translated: CASSLSTNTEAFF.

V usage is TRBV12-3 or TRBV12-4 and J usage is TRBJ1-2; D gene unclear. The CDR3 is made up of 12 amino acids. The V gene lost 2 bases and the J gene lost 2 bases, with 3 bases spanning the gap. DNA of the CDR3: TGTGCCAGCAGTTTACAGAACTATGGCTACACCTTC. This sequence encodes CASSLQNYGYTF.

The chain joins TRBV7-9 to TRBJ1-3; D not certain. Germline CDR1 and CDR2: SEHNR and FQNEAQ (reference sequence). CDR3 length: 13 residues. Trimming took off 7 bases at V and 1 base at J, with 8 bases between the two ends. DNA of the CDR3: TGTGCCAGCATGGGAGGGTCTGGAAACACCATATATTTT. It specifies CASMGGSGNTIYF.

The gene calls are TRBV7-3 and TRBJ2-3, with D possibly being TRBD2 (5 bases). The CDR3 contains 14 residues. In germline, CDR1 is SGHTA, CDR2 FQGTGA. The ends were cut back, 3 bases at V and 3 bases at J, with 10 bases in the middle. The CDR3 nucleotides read TGTGCCAGCAGCTTGAGCGGACCTACAGATACGCAGTATTTT. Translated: CASSLSGPTDTQYF.

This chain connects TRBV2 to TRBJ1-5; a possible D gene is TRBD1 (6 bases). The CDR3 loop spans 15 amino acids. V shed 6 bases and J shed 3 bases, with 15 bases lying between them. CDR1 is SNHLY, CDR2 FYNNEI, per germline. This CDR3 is CASRRGQNLNQPQHF. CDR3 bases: TGTGCCAGCAGAAGAGGACAGAACCTCAATCAGCCCCAGCATTTT. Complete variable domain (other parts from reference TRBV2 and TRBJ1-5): EPEVTQTPSHQVTQMGQEVILRCVPISNHLYFYWYRQILGQKVEFLVSFYNNEISEKSEIFDDQFSVERPDGSNFTLKIRSTKLEDSAMYFCASRRGQNLNQPQHFGDGTRLSIL.

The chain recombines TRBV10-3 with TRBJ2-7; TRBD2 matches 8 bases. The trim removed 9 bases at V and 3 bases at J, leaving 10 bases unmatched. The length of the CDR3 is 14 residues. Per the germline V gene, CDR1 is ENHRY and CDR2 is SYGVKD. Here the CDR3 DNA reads TGTGCCATTGGAGCCGTTAGCGGGAACTACGAGCAGTACTTC. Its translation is CAIGAVSGNYEQYF.

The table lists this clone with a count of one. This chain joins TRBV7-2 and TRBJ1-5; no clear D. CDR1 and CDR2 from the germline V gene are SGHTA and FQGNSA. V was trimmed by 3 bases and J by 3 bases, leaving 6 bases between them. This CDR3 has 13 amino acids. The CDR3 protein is CASSFGFNQPQHF. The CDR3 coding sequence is TGTGCCAGCAGCTTTGGCTTCAATCAGCCCCAGCATTTT.

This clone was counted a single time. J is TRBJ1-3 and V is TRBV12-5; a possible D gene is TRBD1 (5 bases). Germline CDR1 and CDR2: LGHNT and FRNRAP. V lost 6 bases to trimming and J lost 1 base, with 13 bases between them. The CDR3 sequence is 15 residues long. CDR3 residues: CASGPGSVSGNTIYF. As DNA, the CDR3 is TGTGCTAGTGGCCCAGGGTCTGTATCTGGAAACACCATATATTTT.

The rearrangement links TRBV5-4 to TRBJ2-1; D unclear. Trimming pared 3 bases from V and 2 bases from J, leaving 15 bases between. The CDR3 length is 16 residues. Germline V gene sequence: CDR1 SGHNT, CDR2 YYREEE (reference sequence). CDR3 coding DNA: TGTGCCAGCAGCTCGAAGACACGGTCGACCTACAATGAGCAGTTCTTC. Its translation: CASSSKTRSTYNEQFF.

For the CDR3, the DNA is TGTGCCACCAAGACAGGTGGCCTAAGGGGATCCTACGAGCAGTACTTC. This gives the protein CATKTGGLRGSYEQYF. The rearrangement uses TRBV27 and TRBJ2-7, with TRBD1 as a possible D gene (6 bases). Trimming took off 10 bases at V and 1 base at J, with 23 bases between the two ends. The CDR3 spans 16 residues. Germline V gives CDR1 MNHEY, CDR2 SMNVEV (reference sequence).